This T cell receptor (beta chain) was recovered during a study of blood T cell repertoires in COVID-19. Background on the study: Material from acute and convalescent COVID-19 was sourced from the United States, Italy and Spain.

CDR1 is LGHNA, CDR2 YSLEER, per germline. V lost 4 bases, J lost 0 bases, and 7 bases stayed unmatched. The CDR3 spans 17 residues. Source study methods: Researchers report that nucleated cell counts were estimated from reference gene primer amplification. The repertoire was sequenced with immunoSEQ multiplex PCR; TCRdb's copy has only in-frame clones and lacks some. That table supplies the V and J calls and clone size; D and trimming were determined from the DNA. In the table there are 70,000 to 75,000 clones, roughly 80% of which are singletons. The clonotype originates from a woman over 75 with active or convalescent COVID-19. Sequencing input: peripheral blood. The chain links TRBV4-3 to TRBJ2-7, with 12 bases identical to TRBD2. CDR3 sequence (DNA): TGCGCCAGCAGCCCTGCCGGACTAGCGGGGAGCTCCTACGAGCAGTACTTC. It specifies CASSPAGLAGSSYEQYF.